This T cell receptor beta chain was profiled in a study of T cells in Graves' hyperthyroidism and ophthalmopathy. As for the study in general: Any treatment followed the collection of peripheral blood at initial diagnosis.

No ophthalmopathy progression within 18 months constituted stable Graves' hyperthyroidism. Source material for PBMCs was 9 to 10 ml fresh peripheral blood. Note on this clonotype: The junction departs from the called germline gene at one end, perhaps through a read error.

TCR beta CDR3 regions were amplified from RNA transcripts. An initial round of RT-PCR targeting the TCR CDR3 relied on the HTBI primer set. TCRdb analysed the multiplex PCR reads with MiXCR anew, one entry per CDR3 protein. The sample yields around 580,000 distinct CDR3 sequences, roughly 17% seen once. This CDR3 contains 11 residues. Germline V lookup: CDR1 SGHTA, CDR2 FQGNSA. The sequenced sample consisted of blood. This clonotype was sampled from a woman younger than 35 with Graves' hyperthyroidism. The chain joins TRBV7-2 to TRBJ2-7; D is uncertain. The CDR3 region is CASSFTYEQHF. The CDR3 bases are TGTGCCAGCAGCTTTACCTACGAGCAGCACTTC.